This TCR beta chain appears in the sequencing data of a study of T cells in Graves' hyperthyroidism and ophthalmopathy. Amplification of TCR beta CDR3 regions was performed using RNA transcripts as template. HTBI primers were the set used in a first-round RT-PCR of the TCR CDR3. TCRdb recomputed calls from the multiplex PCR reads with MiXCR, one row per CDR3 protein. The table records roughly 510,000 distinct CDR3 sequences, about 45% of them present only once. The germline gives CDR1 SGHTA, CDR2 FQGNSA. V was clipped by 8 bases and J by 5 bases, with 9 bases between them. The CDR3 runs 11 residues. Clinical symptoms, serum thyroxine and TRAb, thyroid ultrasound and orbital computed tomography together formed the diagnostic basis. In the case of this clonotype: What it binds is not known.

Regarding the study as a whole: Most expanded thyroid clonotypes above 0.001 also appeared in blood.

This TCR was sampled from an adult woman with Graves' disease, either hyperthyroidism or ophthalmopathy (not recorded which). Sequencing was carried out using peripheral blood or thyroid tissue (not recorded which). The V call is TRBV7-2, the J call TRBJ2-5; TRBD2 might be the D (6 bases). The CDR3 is CASDAGETQYF. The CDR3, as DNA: TGTGCCAGCGACGCGGGGGAGACCCAGTACTTC.